One sample yielded the 8 T cell receptor beta chains listed below, sequenced in a study of Ad26.COV2.S vaccination and SARS-CoV-2 variants. The method was immunoSEQ multiplex PCR; TCRdb's version includes in-frame clones alone and lacks a portion of them. The top ten clones hold about 13% of a sample with about 480,000 clones, 70% to 90% of them seen once. Treatment described: about 20 received Ad26.COV2.S at low or high dose, single or two shots; several received placebo; per-sample allocation not given. Each sample was drawn 63 days after the first injection (of vaccine or placebo). Sequencing was performed on peripheral blood, taken in a trial of Ad26.COV2.S vaccine versus placebo. All receptors derive from a person aged 18-65 years who received the Ad26.COV2.S COVID-19 vaccine or a placebo.

This clone occurred once. Distinct nucleotide sequences in the sample also encode this CDR3. The CDR3 region is CASSYGQNQPQHF. Written as DNA, the CDR3 is TGTGCCAGCAGTTATGGACAAAATCAGCCCCAGCATTTT. The chain employs TRBV6-5 and TRBJ1-5; TRBD1 is a possible D gene (5 bases). Trimming cost V 3 bases and J 4 bases, with 7 bases left between them. This CDR3 comprises 13 residues. Germline CDR1 reads MNHEY; CDR2 reads SVGAGI.

As concerns this clone: Other nucleotide sequences in the sample specify the same CDR3. The CDR3 nucleotides read TGTGCCAGTAGGGGACAGGCTAACACTGAAGCTTTCTTT. Protein sequence: CASRGQANTEAFF. The rearrangement joins TRBV19 to TRBJ1-1; TRBD1 matches at 8 bases. Germline CDR1 reads LNHDA; CDR2 reads SQIVND (reference sequence). CDR3 length: 13 residues. V gave up 6 bases and J gave up 2 bases; unmatched junction bases: 2.

V gene TRBV27 combines with J gene TRBJ2-2; D unresolved. CDR3 length: 12 residues. With 5 bases removed from V and 5 bases from J, the gap between germline ends came to 6 bases. The germline gives CDR1 MNHEY, CDR2 SMNVEV (reference sequence). The CDR3: CASSPLTGELFF. DNA of the CDR3: TGTGCCAGCAGTCCCCTGACCGGGGAGCTGTTTTTT.

The rearrangement joins TRBV27 to TRBJ2-1; D is uncertain. Trimming left V 8 bases short and J 2 bases short, with 19 bases between. The CDR3 length is 16 residues. From germline, CDR1 is MNHEY and CDR2 SMNVEV (reference sequence). The CDR3 here is CASSHLPPDPYNEQFF. In nucleotides, the CDR3 is TGTGCCAGCTCGCACCTTCCGCCGGATCCCTACAATGAGCAGTTCTTC.

The V gene is TRBV18, the J gene TRBJ1-2, with D tentatively TRBD1 (6 bases). This CDR3 region has 15 residues. The germline V and J ends were trimmed by 2 bases and 7 bases, with 17 bases remaining between them. The germline CDR1 and CDR2 sequences are KGHSH and LQKENI. Here the CDR3 reads CASSPAGETVAGYTF. Written as DNA, the CDR3 is TGTGCCAGCTCACCAGCAGGGGAAACGGTAGCTGGCTACACCTTC.

This chain links TRBV13 with TRBJ2-1; weak D call: TRBD1 (5 bases). Per the germline V gene, CDR1 is PRHDT and CDR2 is FYEKMQ (reference sequence). The CDR3 spans 17 residues. Trimming left V 5 bases short and J 4 bases short, with 21 bases between. CDR3 in DNA: TGTGCCAGCAGCCTGACAGCCTCCGCGTTCCTTTACAATGAGCAGTTCTTC. Protein product: CASSLTASAFLYNEQFF.

The chain recombines TRBV18 with TRBJ1-3, with D possibly TRBD1 on 5 matching bases. There are 16 residues in the CDR3. Germline CDR1 is KGHSH and CDR2 is LQKENI. V was clipped by 3 bases and J by 3 bases, with 15 bases between them. The CDR3 protein is CASSPQQPQGGNTIYF. CDR3 coding DNA: TGTGCCAGCTCACCCCAACAACCCCAGGGTGGAAACACCATATATTTT.

This chain joins TRBV5-1 and TRBJ2-3; 8 nucleotides align to TRBD2. J lost 4 bases, V lost 3 bases, and 10 bases had no gene match. This CDR3 spans 16 amino acids. The germline gives CDR1 SGHRS, CDR2 YFSETQ. CDR3 sequence reads: CASSSIPTSGADTQYF. The DNA of the CDR3 is TGCGCCAGCAGCTCCATCCCCACTAGCGGTGCAGATACGCAGTATTTT.